The sequence of this TCR beta chain was determined in a study of blood T cell repertoires in COVID-19. The germline gives CDR1 SSHAT, CDR2 FNYEAQ (reference sequence). The CDR3 totals 15 residues. Original handling: Cell counts per sample came from amplifying reference gene primers. Measured with immunoSEQ multiplex PCR; TCRdb has only the in-frame clones, and not every one. V, J and clone size reflect that table, while D and trimming were determined from the DNA. The top ten hold under 3.5% of the sample, which has a few hundred thousand clones, 85% to 90% seen once. Concerning this clone itself: An end of the junction does not agree with germline; a read error may underlie this.

Participants reported their clinical history, and cohort assignment relied on those reports. The chain combines TRBV7-7 with TRBJ2-7, with TRBD2 matching 8 bases. This sequence was found in a woman younger than 30 in a cohort exposed to, infected with or recovered from COVID-19 (not recorded which). Sequencing used PBMCs or T cells enriched from blood (not recorded which). This CDR3 reads CASSLWREEWYEQYF. The CDR3 nucleotides read TGTGCTAGCAGCTTATGGCGGGAGGAGTGGTACGAGCAGTACTTC. The whole variable domain, filled in from reference TRBV7-7 and TRBJ2-7, reads GAGVSQSPRYKVTKRGQDVTLRCDPISSHATLYWYQQALGQGPEFLTYFNYEAQPDKSGLPSDRFSAERPEGSISTLTIQRTEQRDSAMYRCASSLWREEWYEQYFGPGTRLTVT.